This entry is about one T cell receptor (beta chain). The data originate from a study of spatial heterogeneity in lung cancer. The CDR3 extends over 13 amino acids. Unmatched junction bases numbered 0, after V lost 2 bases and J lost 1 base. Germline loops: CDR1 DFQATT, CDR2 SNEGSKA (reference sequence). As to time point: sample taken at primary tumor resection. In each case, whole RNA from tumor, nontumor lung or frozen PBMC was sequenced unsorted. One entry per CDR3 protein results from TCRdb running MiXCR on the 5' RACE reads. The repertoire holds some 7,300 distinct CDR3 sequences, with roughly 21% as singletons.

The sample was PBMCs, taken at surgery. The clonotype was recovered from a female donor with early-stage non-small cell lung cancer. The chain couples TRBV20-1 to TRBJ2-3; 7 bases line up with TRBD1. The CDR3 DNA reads TGCAGTGCTAGAACAGGGGGCACAGATACGCAGTATTTT. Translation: CSARTGGTDTQYF.